A selection of T cell receptor beta chains follows, all from one sample in a study of identical twins' blood T cells. TCRdb re-derived calls from the 5' RACE reads in MiXCR, one entry per CDR3 protein. This table holds around 380,000 distinct CDR3 sequences, over 25% found once. Sequences were obtained from PBMCs. Receptor source: a woman aged 18 to 50 in good health. Each CDR3 is given without its conserved first and last residue. A D gene is named only where the DNA matches it firmly.

D gene	V gene	J gene	CDR3 protein
TRBD2	TRBV6-2/TRBV6-3	TRBJ2-1	ASRGVPFGLAGVSDEQF
.	TRBV7-2	TRBJ1-6	ASSTDSVNSPLH
TRBD2	TRBV4-1	TRBJ2-1	ASSQPTSSVEQF
TRBD1	TRBV19	TRBJ1-2	ASSAPDRGTYGYT
.	TRBV18	TRBJ2-3	ASSPGPDTQY
.	TRBV9	TRBJ1-4	ASSVAGYLDNEKLF
.	TRBV2	TRBJ2-1	ASTLTDSNEQF
.	TRBV6-5	TRBJ2-3	ASSYSGAPDTQY
.	TRBV12-3/TRBV12-4	TRBJ1-1	ASSPAGTGSTEAF
.	TRBV19	TRBJ2-2	ASSNYPLWTGELF
.	TRBV28	TRBJ1-4	ASSTTAYEKLF
.	TRBV7-9	TRBJ1-2	ASSLAETSTYGYT
.	TRBV15	TRBJ1-5	ATSRPTGLRNQPQH
TRBD2	TRBV10-3	TRBJ2-7	AIGIAGGAAYEQY
.	TRBV29-1	TRBJ1-2	SVGQYLRVPIGYGYT
TRBD2	TRBV20-1	TRBJ2-3	SAIGTSGSTDTQY
.	TRBV6-5	TRBJ1-1	ASSRPRLNTEAF
.	TRBV20-1	TRBJ1-5	SASPSRGSNQPQH